The rows below give T cell receptor beta chains drawn from one sample of a study of blood T cell repertoires in COVID-19. The table came from immunoSEQ multiplex PCR; TCRdb's copy has only in-frame clones and leaves some out. The sample holds about 130,000 clones; around 82% are singletons and the top ten take 17%. Sample: peripheral blood. The source is a man aged 25 to 45 with COVID-19, enrolled during active disease. Each CDR3 is given without its conserved first and last residue. The order of the fields is V gene, D gene, clone size, CDR3 protein. The D gene is left open where the match is weak. The listing skips clone size in some rows; elsewhere it reads once, few, many or a size class.

v_gene: TRBV5-6
d_gene: NA
abundance: NA
CDR3aa: ASSLTENYGYT

v_gene: TRBV2
d_gene: TRBD2
abundance: NA
CDR3aa: ASRFRLADYEQY

v_gene: TRBV6-5
d_gene: TRBD2
abundance: NA
CDR3aa: ASSRLADYNEQF

v_gene: TRBV10-3
d_gene: NA
abundance: NA
CDR3aa: AISATTGRRTEAF

v_gene: TRBV19
d_gene: NA
abundance: NA
CDR3aa: ASSILSTTGELF

v_gene: TRBV5-5
d_gene: NA
abundance: NA
CDR3aa: ASNGQTSYEQY

v_gene: TRBV27
d_gene: NA
abundance: few
CDR3aa: ASSFSAGSYNEQF

v_gene: TRBV27
d_gene: NA
abundance: NA
CDR3aa: AAAKLDQETQY

v_gene: TRBV21-1
d_gene: NA
abundance: NA
CDR3aa: ASSKVGPGTGRNTIY

v_gene: TRBV9
d_gene: NA
abundance: NA
CDR3aa: ASSLGRGSYNEQF

v_gene: TRBV10-3
d_gene: NA
abundance: NA
CDR3aa: AISESGSATEAF

v_gene: TRBV28
d_gene: TRBD2
abundance: NA
CDR3aa: ASSLGGGRNEQY

v_gene: TRBV24-1
d_gene: NA
abundance: NA
CDR3aa: ATSGRSGTDTQY

v_gene: TRBV5-1
d_gene: NA
abundance: NA
CDR3aa: ASPRRRVADNYGYT

v_gene: TRBV5-6
d_gene: NA
abundance: NA
CDR3aa: ASSSRTASQPQH

v_gene: TRBV28
d_gene: TRBD1
abundance: NA
CDR3aa: ASSRPGQLYNEQF

v_gene: TRBV7-9
d_gene: NA
abundance: few
CDR3aa: ASNVGGSYEQY

v_gene: TRBV11-2
d_gene: NA
abundance: many
CDR3aa: ASSASSDSTYEQY

v_gene: TRBV19
d_gene: NA
abundance: once
CDR3aa: ASSLLGYNEQF

v_gene: TRBV5-1
d_gene: TRBD1
abundance: NA
CDR3aa: ASRSGTGVSGANVLT

v_gene: TRBV27
d_gene: NA
abundance: NA
CDR3aa: ASSTGMGSNQPQH

v_gene: TRBV6-2/TRBV6-3
d_gene: NA
abundance: NA
CDR3aa: ASSLLDNEQF

v_gene: TRBV4-1
d_gene: NA
abundance: once
CDR3aa: ASSRTPGSSGNTIY

v_gene: TRBV5-6
d_gene: NA
abundance: NA
CDR3aa: ASSVQGIEETQY

v_gene: TRBV18
d_gene: TRBD1
abundance: few
CDR3aa: ASSPGQGEKLF

v_gene: TRBV7-2
d_gene: TRBD1
abundance: NA
CDR3aa: ASSFGTASRGYT

v_gene: TRBV6-5
d_gene: TRBD1
abundance: NA
CDR3aa: ATFPGDRERGYT

v_gene: TRBV18
d_gene: NA
abundance: NA
CDR3aa: ASSPAAGEAF

v_gene: TRBV9
d_gene: TRBD1
abundance: NA
CDR3aa: ASSPLSTGGRFNYGYT

v_gene: TRBV2
d_gene: NA
abundance: NA
CDR3aa: ASRIKQGSGYT

v_gene: TRBV5-1
d_gene: NA
abundance: NA
CDR3aa: ASSLGWGPRQDEQY

v_gene: TRBV27
d_gene: NA
abundance: few
CDR3aa: ASSLSPRYYEQY

v_gene: TRBV4-1
d_gene: NA
abundance: NA
CDR3aa: ASSPGHGNTIY

v_gene: TRBV10-3
d_gene: TRBD2
abundance: NA
CDR3aa: AISDVSRGGNTGELF

v_gene: TRBV6-5
d_gene: NA
abundance: NA
CDR3aa: ASSYDSSYGEAF

v_gene: TRBV19
d_gene: TRBD1
abundance: NA
CDR3aa: ASSSGQGPQETQY

v_gene: TRBV7-2
d_gene: NA
abundance: NA
CDR3aa: ASSPGVQPQH

v_gene: TRBV30
d_gene: TRBD1
abundance: NA
CDR3aa: AWNVGTATNEKLF

v_gene: TRBV28
d_gene: NA
abundance: NA
CDR3aa: ASSLQGFGYQPQH

v_gene: TRBV5-4
d_gene: NA
abundance: NA
CDR3aa: ASSLYQSEAF

v_gene: TRBV19
d_gene: TRBD1
abundance: NA
CDR3aa: ASSSDRPAPSTDTQY

v_gene: TRBV28
d_gene: TRBD1
abundance: once
CDR3aa: ASSPQGQYFNYGYT

v_gene: TRBV18
d_gene: NA
abundance: NA
CDR3aa: ASSPPSSTDTQY